This is a list of T cell receptor beta chains from one sample in a study of beta chain features in type 1 diabetes. Method: immunoSEQ multiplex PCR; TCRdb's copy keeps in-frame clones and lacks some. The table includes 810,000 or so clones, about 17% detected once. What was sequenced was naive CD4+ T cells from blood. The receptors derive from a woman between 18 and 29 years old in good health. Each CDR3 is given with its conserved first and last residue. D genes are given only for firm matches. Clone size appears in some rows only: once, few, many, or a class for an expanded clone.

CDR3 length,J gene,clone size,V gene,D gene,CDR3 DNA,CDR3 protein
14,TRBJ1-5,NA,TRBV10-3,NA,TGTGCCATCGGGGCCCGGGCCAACAATCAGCCCCAGCATTTT,CAIGARANNQPQHF
12,TRBJ2-7,few,TRBV19,NA,TGTGCCAGTAGCCCCTGGGGGAGCGAGCAGTACTTC,CASSPWGSEQYF
15,TRBJ2-2,few,TRBV7-2,TRBD1,TGTGCCAGCAGCTGGGGACAGACCGGCACCGGGGAGCTGTTTTTT,CASSWGQTGTGELFF
14,TRBJ2-7,NA,TRBV6-1,TRBD1,TGTGCCAGCAGAAGGGACAGGGGGTGGTACGAGCAGTACTTC,CASRRDRGWYEQYF
15,TRBJ2-1,NA,TRBV7-2,NA,TGTGCCATCCGCCCTCTAGCCCTAAATAACAATGAGCAGTTCTTC,CAIRPLALNNNEQFF
14,TRBJ2-7,few,TRBV7-2,NA,TGTGCCAGCAGCTTATCCCGGGACTCCTACGAGCAGTACTTC,CASSLSRDSYEQYF
13,TRBJ2-1,NA,TRBV10-3,NA,TGTGCCATCAGAAACATCCCGGGCAATGAGCAGTTCTTC,CAIRNIPGNEQFF
16,TRBJ2-1,NA,TRBV4-3,TRBD2,TGCGCCAGCAGCCACCGGCGGGAGGGAGGTTACAATGAGCAGTTCTTC,CASSHRREGGYNEQFF
17,TRBJ2-1,NA,TRBV7-6,NA,TGTGCCAGCAGCTTAGGTAGCGGAGCCGAAGGTTACAATGAGCAGTTCTTC,CASSLGSGAEGYNEQFF
20,TRBJ1-4,NA,TRBV5-1,NA,TGCGCCAGCAGCTTGGAGTACGGGACGGACTTCAGACTAACTAATGAAAAACTGTTTTTT,CASSLEYGTDFRLTNEKLFF
16,TRBJ2-3,few,TRBV28,TRBD1,TGTGCCAGCAGTTTAGCAGGGGGAACTAGCACAGATACGCAGTATTTT,CASSLAGGTSTDTQYF
14,TRBJ2-5,few,TRBV7-2,NA,TGTGCCAGCAGCTTAGAGGCTAGCCGGGAGACCCAGTACTTC,CASSLEASRETQYF
17,TRBJ1-1,few,TRBV27,NA,TGTGCCAGCAGCCGACGGGACGGGGCATTCGCGAACACTGAAGCTTTCTTT,CASSRRDGAFANTEAFF
17,TRBJ2-6,few,TRBV4-2,TRBD1,TGTGCCAGCAGCCTCGGACAGGCAACCTCTGGGGCCAACGTCCTGACTTTC,CASSLGQATSGANVLTF
15,TRBJ2-7,NA,TRBV6-5,NA,TGTGCCAGCAGTTACTCTTCGACAACCTCCTACGAGCAGTACTTC,CASSYSSTTSYEQYF